What follows describes a single T cell receptor beta chain. Its antigen is undetermined. Germline V gene lookup returns CDR1 SGHDN and CDR2 FVKESK. The CDR3 sequence is 17 residues long. V dropped 1 base and J dropped 4; count of bases not matched to a gene: 10. This sample was included in a study of T cell responses to AZD1222 COVID-19 vaccine. Here immunoSEQ multiplex PCR was the method, and the copy in TCRdb shows in-frame clones only, minus some. The table lists about 98,000 clones, roughly 84% of them singletons. General study points: Spike-spanning, vaccine-associated CD4 TCRs were dominant at 160-218 and 743-854. Per reports, nearly half of all spike-specific TCRs target regions that are unmutated in variants.

The chain recombines TRBV14 with TRBJ2-1; 7 bases agree with TRBD1. The sequence was obtained from an adult in good health. This sample comprised peripheral blood, obtained on day 0 of AZD1222 vaccination. Here the CDR3 reads CASSQGPFGTAYNEQFF. The CDR3 DNA follows: TGTGCCAGCAGCCAAGGTCCCTTCGGGACAGCATACAATGAGCAGTTCTTC.